This T cell receptor (beta chain) was sequenced for a study of blood T cell repertoires in COVID-19. Background on the study: Specimens from acute and convalescent COVID-19 originated in the United States, Italy and Spain.

The data were produced by immunoSEQ multiplex PCR, yet TCRdb's version contains in-frame clones alone and is incomplete. The sample comprises about 260,000 clones, around nine tenths of which are singletons, and about 11% rests with the top ten. The source material was peripheral blood. The clonotype originates from a woman between 25 and 40 years old with COVID-19, enrolled during active disease.

The CDR3 region is CASTRGYQPQHF. DNA for the CDR3: TGTGCCAGCACTCGGGGGTATCAGCCCCAGCATTTT. The chain links TRBV12-3 or TRBV12-4 to TRBJ1-5; D is perhaps TRBD1 (5 bases). With 7 bases removed from V and 5 bases from J, the gap between germline ends came to 9 bases. This CDR3 spans 12 amino acids.